The present TCR beta chain was sequenced within a study of cytomegalovirus exposure and HLA in healthy donors (dated by TCRdb to between 2016 and 2019). Study-level background: According to an earlier analysis of 550 to 700 of the donors, some 180 million T cells yielded some 110 million unique TCR beta sequences and about 300 Gb of sequence data. An early release covering 550 to 650 HLA-typed donors comprised around 300 gigabases of sequencing data and approximately 80 million unique TCR sequences. Typing coverage differed by locus: A, B, C, DRB1 and DQB1 were typed in roughly 620-630 donors, DQA1 in about 500, DPA1 in over 600, and DPB1 in 450 to 480. A few DR-DQ haplotypes were treated as single units for association and clustering because of strong linkage in the cohort. All discovery cohort repertoires had been generated using a single sequencing platform. Donor age, sex, ethnicity and CMV serostatus were collected together with the repertoire data. An earlier analysis of some 600 of the donors applied high-throughput TCR beta sequencing to assess whether each TCR beta V gene segment acted as functional or pseudogenic. Across about 380 genotyped donors of the cohort, an average of about 200,000 unique TCR beta nucleotide sequences per donor were sequenced, and around 20% of those sequences were non-productive. Genome-wide SNP genotypes for about 55% of the roughly 670 donors were used in a later genetic analysis, which treated that subset as a discovery cohort. The study combined high-throughput TCR immunosequencing, statistical association of individual TCRs with disease status, and machine learning to predict cytomegalovirus infection status. Using immunosequencing, the study profiled T cell repertoires from 550 to 750 subjects and related those repertoires to cytomegalovirus serostatus. Of the roughly 390 genotyped donors, 65% to 90% fell in the genetic ancestry cluster associated with self-reported Caucasian donors. A separate validation cohort of about 110 different subjects was used in addition to the approximately 610-subject first cohort. The aim of the study was to test whether cataloging public T cell receptors could identify signatures of past pathogen exposure. Rather than drawing on any new phenotypic data, the later analysis identified candidate immune exposures from TCR beta sequences and the way those sequences occurred across donors. To study patterns of TCR occurrence, a later analysis re-analyzed previously published TCR beta repertoires from around 700 donors and added high-resolution HLA genotyping. HLA typing covered class I and class II loci at four-digit resolution.

The cohort was made up of about 670 healthy bone marrow donors. At the time of sampling, every cohort member was nominally healthy, though immune exposures that went unrecorded were likely present. The donor was CMV seropositive and was included in the group of 250 to 350 seropositive cohort members. Every donor gave a peripheral blood sample, and the peripheral blood mononuclear cells from that sample were used for TCR beta sequencing. The Qiagen DNeasy Blood Extraction Kit was used to extract genomic DNA from the blood cell samples. This clone has a handful of counts. No antigen is known for it. It has no much larger one-base neighbor in the sample; base qualities were not kept. The paper's findings and limits, for the study overall: Only TCR beta chains were sequenced in this cohort, and the absence of alpha or paired-chain data limited detectable features. In a later analysis, 16,951 TCR beta sequences were associated with specific HLA alleles at a false discovery rate of 0.05. V-gene and J-gene trimming of TCR beta chains was associated with a missense DCLRE1C variant in a later genetic analysis, and the association was replicated in an independent cohort. A later analysis found that HLA-associated TCR beta chains were more clonally expanded and had lower generation probabilities than equally common non-associated chains. In a later analysis, several top co-occurrence clusters were reported to appear linked to parvovirus B19, influenza, CMV and Epstein-Barr virus. Because HLA typing was unavailable for some donors at each locus, only the typed subset was used in association tests. Cytomegalovirus status was reported to be diagnosed by the classifier with high specificity and sensitivity in both the original and validation cohorts. The earlier analysis of fewer than 750 of the donors excluded roughly 17 rarely observed V segments, including chromosome 9 orphons, because counts were too low. A total of roughly 160 TCR beta chains were listed by the study as associated with cytomegalovirus. The authors suggested that the approach could potentially be generalized to other disease states and immunological phenotypes. A few of the identified cytomegalovirus-associated TCR beta chains were confirmed in vitro to be specific for cytomegalovirus antigens. A cluster of highly shared sequence variants was judged likely to represent a technical artifact of the sequencing pipeline. Immune exposure information for the cohort was limited to CMV serostatus. Roughly uniform sequencing depth across donors was assumed in presence/absence analyses, although this assumption may not hold. When HLA alleles, especially DR and DQ, strongly co-occurred, TCR associations were difficult to assign to individual alleles. The 87-base-pair reads could not distinguish some IMGT-functional V segments, including TRBV6-2 and TRBV6-3, so those segments were excluded. Most TCR sequences were seen in very few donors, while some public TCRs were found in many individuals. A later genetic analysis reported fewer N-insertions in productive TCRs among donors in an Asian-associated ancestry cluster than the approximately 670-donor mean. A further reported finding was that TCR beta sequences accurately predicted the HLA-A and HLA-B alleles for most subjects in the first cohort. Linkage disequilibrium might explain the correlated functional status among segregating V segments, but an unknown experimental factor could not be ruled out. In a later analysis, the rate of TCR association differed among HLA loci, with DRB1 alleles having the most associated TCRs and HLA-C alleles having the fewest. An earlier analysis of approximately 570 of the donors showed that most TCR beta V segments appeared in productive rearrangements either about 87% or about 30% of the time, which broadly matched IMGT annotations. According to a later analysis, most CMV-associated TCR beta chains appeared to be HLA-restricted, and the HLA associations seemed to be driven largely by CMV exposure.

The CDR3 contains 16 residues, cysteine and phenylalanine counted. The read is trimmed to its CDR3 DNA, 48 bases read in frame from base 1. Via the germline V gene, CDR1 is KGHSH and CDR2 LQKENI. V is pared back by 0 bases and J by 4 bases, with 10 bases lying between the germline termini. Library method: the immunoSEQ multiplex PCR assay. A mixture of 60 forward primers for TCR Vbeta segments and 13 reverse primers for TCR Jbeta segments was used in the multiplex PCR. The CDR3 region of rearranged TCR beta genes was amplified from genomic DNA with a multiplex PCR assay. On the Illumina HiSeq System, the amplified TCR beta libraries were sequenced as 87-base-pair reads. Regarding the original processing steps: Across the 670 or so repertoires, a later analysis counted tens of millions of unique TCR beta chains, 9 million to 14 million of which were shared by at least two donors. To remove PCR and sequencing errors, raw reads were error-corrected and collapsed into unique sequences using a nearest-neighbor algorithm that merged closely related sequences. To assign V, D and J gene segments, CDR3 sequences were aligned to IMGT reference sequences. Each retained sequence needed at least a six-nucleotide match to both a V gene segment and a J gene segment. Rearrangements were called productive when the CDR3 lacked stop codons and stayed in frame with V and J; all others were non-productive. Following IMGT convention, CDR3 was defined as the stretch from the second conserved V-encoded cysteine to the conserved J-encoded phenylalanine. In an earlier analysis of around 570 of the donors, sequences lacking an unambiguous match to a single V gene segment were excluded. An earlier analysis of about 600 of the donors called V segments functional above 56.7% productive rearrangements and segregating when the between-donor standard deviation exceeded 5%. A statistical classification framework was developed to diagnose cytomegalovirus status using the catalog of TCR beta chain sequences. V and J gene assignment, in a later analysis, came from comparing TCR nucleotide sequences with IMGT/GENE-DB human TR gene sequences. Using the TCRdist pipeline, a later analysis assigned CDR3 sequences along with most-parsimonious VDJ recombination scenarios. A later analysis defined each TCR beta chain by its CDR3 amino acid sequence plus V-gene family, and excluded reads lacking a unique V-gene family. A later analysis removed 550 to 700 highly shared, low-generation-probability nucleotide sequences to deal with suspected cross-contamination and a sequencing artifact. For each public chain, a later analysis derived a clonal expansion index from normalized ranks of inferred template counts within each repertoire. In a later analysis, generation probabilities were computed using a VDJ recombination model fitted to out-of-frame rearrangements, and the results were checked against IGoR. In a later analysis, TCR-TCR, TCR-HLA and TCR-CMV co-occurrence was scored with hypergeometric tests, and a repertoire-size bias correction was applied to TCR pairs. In a later analysis, false discovery rates were estimated by permuting HLA or CMV assignments 20 times. In a later analysis, co-occurring TCRs were grouped using DBSCAN, and TCRdist sequence similarity was added for clustering within HLA-allele-positive subsets. Repertoires with fewer than 30,000 or more than 120,000 public chains were left out of co-occurrence clustering, as were five repertoires with anomalous nucleotide sharing. TCRdb retrieved this table from immuneACCESS and kept in-frame rearrangements only. Not all clones are present; in checked studies, unresolved V genes account for under half, and no reason is known for the remainder. The V and J calls and clone size are taken from that table; D and trimming were inferred from the DNA. This sample holds around 130,000 clones; more than 65% were observed only once. The ten top clones hold 2.5% to 3% of the sample.

Sequencing input: PBMCs. The chain is made from TRBV18 and TRBJ2-6; a confident D gene designation cannot be given. The receptor comes from a woman between 18 and 30 years old in good health and CMV-seropositive. The DNA sequence follows: TGTGCCAGCTCACCACCATTGAGTACCGGGGCCAACGTCCTGACTTTC. This is translated as CASSPPLSTGANVLTF.